The present entry profiles one T cell receptor (beta chain) with its context. Its matching antigen is unknown. The sample is drawn from a study of blood T cells in healthy people across ages. Study-wide points: Estimated diversity across one million T cells was deemed an underestimate. Unsorted PBMC material precluded a definitive naive versus antigen-experienced comparison.

It was with a sample-barcoded 5' primer and a J-beta primer mix that a second PCR of about 6 to 12 cycles was run. The yield of each sample was at least 2.5 million CDR3-containing paired-end reads. MiXCR, run by TCRdb on the 5' RACE reads, gives a single entry per CDR3 protein. The sample carries about 1.8 million distinct CDR3 sequences, around half recorded once. Trimming removed 10 bases from V and 2 bases from J, with 14 bases in between. The CDR3 contains 13 residues. The specimen sequenced was blood. V and J are TRBV12-3 or TRBV12-4 and TRBJ1-1; weak D call: TRBD1 (5 bases). The receptor was derived from a woman between 40 and 55 years old in good health. CDR3 coding DNA: TGTGCCATATCGAGGGGTCGAAACACTGAAGCTTTCTTT. Amino acid sequence: CAISRGRNTEAFF.